The source of this T cell receptor (beta chain) is a study of graft-versus-host responses after intestinal transplantation. A note on this clone: No antigen is known for it.

Germline V CDR1 and CDR2: MNHEY, SVGAGI. This CDR3 has 13 amino acids. The V and J ends lost 3 bases and 3 bases respectively, with 8 bases between them. Here immunoSEQ multiplex PCR was the method, and the copy in TCRdb shows in-frame clones only, minus some. The data show more than 95,000 clones, with 92% seen just once and around 0.17% held by the top ten. The V gene is TRBV6-5, the J gene TRBJ1-2; D remains ambiguous. The TCR comes from a human donor who received an intestinal transplant. Material: unstimulated CD4+ T cells sorted from spleen or lymph node cells, obtained before intestinal transplant. This CDR3 reads CASSYVGDYGYTF. CDR3 DNA sequence: TGTGCCAGCAGTTATGTCGGGGACTATGGCTACACCTTC.